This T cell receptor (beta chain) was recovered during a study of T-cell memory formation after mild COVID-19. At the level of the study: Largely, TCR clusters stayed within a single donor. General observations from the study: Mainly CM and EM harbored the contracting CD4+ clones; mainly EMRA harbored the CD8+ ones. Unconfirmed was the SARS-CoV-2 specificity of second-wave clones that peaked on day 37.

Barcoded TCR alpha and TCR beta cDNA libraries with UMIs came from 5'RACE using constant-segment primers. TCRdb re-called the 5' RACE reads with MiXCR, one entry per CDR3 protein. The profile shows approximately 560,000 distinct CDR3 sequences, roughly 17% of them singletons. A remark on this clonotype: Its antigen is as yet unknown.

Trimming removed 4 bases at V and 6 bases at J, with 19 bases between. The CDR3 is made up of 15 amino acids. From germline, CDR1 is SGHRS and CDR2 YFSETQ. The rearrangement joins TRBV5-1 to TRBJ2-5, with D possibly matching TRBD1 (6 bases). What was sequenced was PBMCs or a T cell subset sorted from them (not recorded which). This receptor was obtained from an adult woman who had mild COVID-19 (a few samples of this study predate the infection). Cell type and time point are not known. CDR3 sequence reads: CASSPTGTSMKTQYF. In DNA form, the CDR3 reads TGCGCCAGCAGCCCCACAGGGACAAGTATGAAGACCCAGTACTTC.